The sequence of this T cell receptor beta chain was determined in a study of cytomegalovirus exposure and HLA in healthy donors. This clone was counted between two and nine times. Profiling relied on immunoSEQ multiplex PCR, and the TCRdb table lists in-frame clones only, not all of them. The table has under 75,000 clones, around 93% seen once. Trimming shortened V by 0 bases and J by 6 bases, and 7 bases separated the two germline ends. The CDR3 consists of 12 residues. Per the germline V gene, CDR1 is SGHRS and CDR2 is YFSETQ. Sequencing was performed on PBMCs. The TCR was taken from a man aged 18 to 29 in good health and CMV-seropositive. This chain connects TRBV5-1 to TRBJ2-7; perhaps TRBD1 as D (5 bases). CDR3 residues: CASSLVQGEQYF. The CDR3 bases are TGCGCCAGCAGCTTGGTGCAGGGCGAGCAGTACTTC.